This TCR beta chain was recorded in a study of T cells in Graves' hyperthyroidism and ophthalmopathy. Study findings and constraints: Among thyroid clonotypes expanded above 0.001, most also appeared in blood.

Not enrolled were patients with uncontrolled infection, other autoimmune disease, pregnancy or lactation. Thyroid ultrasound, orbital computed tomography, clinical symptoms, and serum thyroxine and TRAb underpinned diagnoses. Notes on this clonotype: As yet, its antigen is unknown.

There were TCR beta CDR3 regions amplified from RNA transcripts. HTBI primers were employed in a first-round RT-PCR of the TCR CDR3. TCRdb re-analysed the multiplex PCR reads in MiXCR, keeping a single row per CDR3 protein. Of more than 40,000 distinct CDR3 sequences in the sample, 45% to 50% were seen once. Sequenced: peripheral blood or thyroid tissue (not recorded which). The sequence was collected from a woman between 50 and 59 years old with Graves' hyperthyroidism.

CDR3 sequence: CASNVGKGDTEAFF. Here the CDR3 DNA reads TGTGCCAGCAACGTTGGGAAGGGAGACACTGAAGCTTTCTTT. This chain links TRBV19 with TRBJ1-1; D gene unclear. The germline CDR1 and CDR2 sequences are LNHDA and SQIVND (reference sequence). CDR3 length: 14 amino acids. V gave up 9 bases and J gave up 3 bases, with 17 bases separating them.